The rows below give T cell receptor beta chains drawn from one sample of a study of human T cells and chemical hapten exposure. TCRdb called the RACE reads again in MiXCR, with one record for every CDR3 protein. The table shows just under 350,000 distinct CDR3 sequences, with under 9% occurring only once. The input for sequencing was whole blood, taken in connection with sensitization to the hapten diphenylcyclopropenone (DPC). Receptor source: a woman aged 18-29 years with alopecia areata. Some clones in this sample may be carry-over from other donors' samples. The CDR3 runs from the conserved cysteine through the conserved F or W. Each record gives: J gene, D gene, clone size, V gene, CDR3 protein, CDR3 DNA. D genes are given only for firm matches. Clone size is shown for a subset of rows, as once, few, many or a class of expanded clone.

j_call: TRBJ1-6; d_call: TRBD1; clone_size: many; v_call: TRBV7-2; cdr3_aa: CASGGTGLNSPLHF; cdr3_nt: TGTGCCAGCGGCGGGACAGGGCTTAATTCACCCCTCCACTTT
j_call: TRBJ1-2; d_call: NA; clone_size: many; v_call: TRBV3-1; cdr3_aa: CASSREGTNYGYTF; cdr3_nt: TGTGCCAGCAGTCGAGAGGGGACTAACTATGGCTACACCTTC
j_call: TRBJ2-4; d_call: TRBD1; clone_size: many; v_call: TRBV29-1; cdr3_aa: CSVYGQGYIQYF; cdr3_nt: TGCAGCGTTTACGGACAGGGGTACATTCAGTACTTC
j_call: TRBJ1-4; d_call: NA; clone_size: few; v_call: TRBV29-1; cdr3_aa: CSAEAEKLFF; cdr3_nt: TGCAGCGCTGAGGCGGAAAAACTGTTTTTT
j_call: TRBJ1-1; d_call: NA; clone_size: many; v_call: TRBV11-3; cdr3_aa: CASSLLANTEAFF; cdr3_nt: TGTGCCAGCAGCTTACTGGCGAACACTGAAGCTTTCTTT
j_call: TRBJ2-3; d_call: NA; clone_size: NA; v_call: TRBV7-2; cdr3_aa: CATSRGRADTQYF; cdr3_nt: TGTGCGACTTCCCGGGGCCGCGCAGATACGCAGTATTTT
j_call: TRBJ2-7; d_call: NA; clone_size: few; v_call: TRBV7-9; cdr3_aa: CASSPPPAGSSYEQYF; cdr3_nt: TGTGCCAGCAGCCCCCCCCCGGCTGGGAGCTCCTACGAGCAGTACTTC
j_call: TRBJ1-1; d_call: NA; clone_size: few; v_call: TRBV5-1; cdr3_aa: CASTLVGEATEAFF; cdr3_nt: TGCGCCAGCACCCTGGTAGGGGAAGCCACTGAAGCTTTCTTT
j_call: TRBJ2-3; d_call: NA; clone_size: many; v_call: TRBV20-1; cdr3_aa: CSARDPGSTDTQYF; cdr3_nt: TGCAGTGCTAGAGATCCGGGAAGCACAGATACGCAGTATTTT
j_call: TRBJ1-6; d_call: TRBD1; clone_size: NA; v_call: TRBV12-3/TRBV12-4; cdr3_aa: CASSLQVGQGPSFNSPLHF; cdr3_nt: TGTGCCAGCAGTTTACAGGTGGGACAGGGACCATCTTTTAATTCACCCCTCCACTTT
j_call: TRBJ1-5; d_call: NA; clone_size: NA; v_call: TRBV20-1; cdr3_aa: CSARGSSNQPQHF; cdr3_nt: TGCAGTGCGCGAGGCAGCAGCAATCAGCCCCAGCATTTT
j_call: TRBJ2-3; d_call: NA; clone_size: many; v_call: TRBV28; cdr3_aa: CASSSSETNTQYF; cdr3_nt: TGTGCCAGCAGTTCCTCGGAAACCAATACGCAGTATTTT
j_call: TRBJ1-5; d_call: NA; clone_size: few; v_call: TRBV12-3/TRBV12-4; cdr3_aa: CASSLRAGQPQHF; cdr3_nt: TGTGCCAGCAGTTTGAGGGCGGGGCAGCCCCAGCATTTT
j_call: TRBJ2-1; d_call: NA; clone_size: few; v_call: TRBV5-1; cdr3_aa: CASSLAVPPSSYNEQFF; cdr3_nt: TGCGCCAGCAGCTTGGCCGTCCCACCGAGCTCCTACAATGAGCAGTTCTTC
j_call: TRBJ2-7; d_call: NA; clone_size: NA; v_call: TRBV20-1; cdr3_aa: CSARGLGNLHYEQYF; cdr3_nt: TGCAGTGCTAGAGGATTAGGGAACTTACACTACGAGCAGTACTTC
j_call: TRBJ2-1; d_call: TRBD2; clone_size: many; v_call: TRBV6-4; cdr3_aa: CASSPTSGGGNEQFF; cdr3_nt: TGTGCCAGCAGTCCAACTAGCGGGGGAGGTAATGAGCAGTTCTTC
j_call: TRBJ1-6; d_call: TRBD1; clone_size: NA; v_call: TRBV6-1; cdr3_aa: CASGTEGLGNSPLHF; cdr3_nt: TGTGCCAGTGGGACAGAGGGTCTGGGTAATTCACCCCTCCACTTT
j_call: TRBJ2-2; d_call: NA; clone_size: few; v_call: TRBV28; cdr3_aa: CASTLVTNTGELFF; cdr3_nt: TGTGCCAGCACCCTGGTAACGAACACCGGGGAGCTGTTTTTT
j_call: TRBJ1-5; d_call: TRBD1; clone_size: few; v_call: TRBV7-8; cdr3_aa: CASSSLTGGNQPQHF; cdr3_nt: TGTGCCAGCAGCTCATTGACAGGGGGCAATCAGCCCCAGCATTTT
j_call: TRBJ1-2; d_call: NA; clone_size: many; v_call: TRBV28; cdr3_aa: CASSLTETYGYTF; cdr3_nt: TGTGCCAGCAGTTTGACAGAGACCTATGGCTACACCTTC
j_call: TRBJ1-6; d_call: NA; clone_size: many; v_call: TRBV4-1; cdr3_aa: CASSQGGTPPLPLHF; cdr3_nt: TGCGCCAGCAGCCAGGGAGGTACCCCCCCGTTACCCCTCCACTTT
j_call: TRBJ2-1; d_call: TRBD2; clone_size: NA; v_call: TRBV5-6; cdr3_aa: CASSLVVGGAYNEQFF; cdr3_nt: TGTGCCAGCAGCTTGGTCGTCGGGGGGGCCTACAATGAGCAGTTCTTC
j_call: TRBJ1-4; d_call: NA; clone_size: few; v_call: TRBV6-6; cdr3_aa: CASTRLDGGWEKLFF; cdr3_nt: TGTGCCAGCACCCGACTGGACGGGGGTTGGGAAAAACTGTTTTTT
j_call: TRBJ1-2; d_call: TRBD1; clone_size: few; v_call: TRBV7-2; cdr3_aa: CASSLGTGGHYGYTF; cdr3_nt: TGTGCCAGCAGCTTAGGGACAGGGGGCCACTATGGCTACACCTTC
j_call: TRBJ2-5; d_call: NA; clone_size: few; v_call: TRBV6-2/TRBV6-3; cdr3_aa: CASSSSGQSKTQYF; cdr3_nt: TGTGCCAGCAGTTCCTCCGGTCAAAGCAAGACCCAGTACTTC
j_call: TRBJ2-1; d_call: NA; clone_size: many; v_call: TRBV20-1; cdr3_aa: CSAGGTTYNEQFF; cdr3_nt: TGCAGTGCGGGCGGAACAACCTACAATGAGCAGTTCTTC
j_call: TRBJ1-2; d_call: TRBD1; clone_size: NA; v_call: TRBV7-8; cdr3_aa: CASSLVGGTGRDYGYTF; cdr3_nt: TGTGCCAGCAGCTTAGTGGGCGGGACAGGGAGAGACTATGGCTACACCTTC
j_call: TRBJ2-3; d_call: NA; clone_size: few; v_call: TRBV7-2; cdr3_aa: CASSLPAELSSTDTQYF; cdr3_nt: TGTGCCAGCAGCTTACCGGCAGAACTCAGTAGCACAGATACGCAGTATTTT
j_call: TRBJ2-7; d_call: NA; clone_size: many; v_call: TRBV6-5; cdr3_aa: CASSYQRGATYEQYF; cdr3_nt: TGTGCCAGCAGTTATCAAAGGGGGGCAACCTACGAGCAGTACTTC
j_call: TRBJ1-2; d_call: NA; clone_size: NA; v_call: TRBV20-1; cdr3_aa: CSARKDSSYGYTF; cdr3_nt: TGCAGTGCTAGAAAGGACAGCTCCTATGGCTACACCTTC
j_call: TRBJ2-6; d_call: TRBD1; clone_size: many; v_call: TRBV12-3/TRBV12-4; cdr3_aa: CASSPGTGVAGANVLTF; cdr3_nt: TGTGCCAGCAGTCCCGGGACAGGGGTCGCGGGGGCCAACGTCCTGACTTTC
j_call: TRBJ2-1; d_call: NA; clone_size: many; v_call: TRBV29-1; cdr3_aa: CSARRGNEQFF; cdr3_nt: TGCAGCGCTAGAAGGGGGAATGAGCAGTTCTTC
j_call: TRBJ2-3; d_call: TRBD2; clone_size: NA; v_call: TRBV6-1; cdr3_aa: CASSPAMEASGGRTDTQYF; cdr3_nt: TGTGCCAGCAGTCCGGCGATGGAAGCTAGCGGGGGGCGCACAGATACGCAGTATTTT
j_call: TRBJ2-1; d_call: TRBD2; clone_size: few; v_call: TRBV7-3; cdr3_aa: CASSYHGTSGYNEQFF; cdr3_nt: TGTGCCAGCAGCTACCACGGGACTAGCGGATACAATGAGCAGTTCTTC
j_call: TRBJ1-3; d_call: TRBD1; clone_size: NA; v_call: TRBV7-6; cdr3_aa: CASSSGTGTGNTIYF; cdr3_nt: TGTGCCAGCAGCTCGGGGACAGGGACTGGAAACACCATATATTTT
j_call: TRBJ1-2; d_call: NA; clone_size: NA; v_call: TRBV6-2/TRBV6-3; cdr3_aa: CASSKGRTYGYTF; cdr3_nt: TGTGCCAGCAGCAAGGGACGGACCTATGGCTACACCTTC
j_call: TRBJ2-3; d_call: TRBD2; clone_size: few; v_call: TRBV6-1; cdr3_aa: CASSQLAGVAGRGTDTQYF; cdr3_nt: TGTGCCAGCAGCCAACTAGCGGGGGTTGCGGGGAGGGGCACAGATACGCAGTATTTT
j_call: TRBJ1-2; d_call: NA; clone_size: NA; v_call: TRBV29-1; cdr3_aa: CSVEGGSNYGYTF; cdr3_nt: TGCAGCGTTGAGGGGGGTAGTAACTATGGCTACACCTTC
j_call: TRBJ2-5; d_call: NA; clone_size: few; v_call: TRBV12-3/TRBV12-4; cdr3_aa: CASSSRQIQETQYF; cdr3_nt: TGTGCCAGCAGTTCCAGACAGATACAAGAGACCCAGTACTTC
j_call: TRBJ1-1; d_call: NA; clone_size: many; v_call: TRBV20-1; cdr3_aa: CSAPSGSPGGAFF; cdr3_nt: TGCAGTGCTCCATCTGGCAGTCCCGGAGGGGCTTTCTTT
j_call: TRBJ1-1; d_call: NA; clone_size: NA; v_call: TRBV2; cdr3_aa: CASKSAVEAFF; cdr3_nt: TGTGCCAGCAAATCGGCAGTTGAAGCTTTCTTT